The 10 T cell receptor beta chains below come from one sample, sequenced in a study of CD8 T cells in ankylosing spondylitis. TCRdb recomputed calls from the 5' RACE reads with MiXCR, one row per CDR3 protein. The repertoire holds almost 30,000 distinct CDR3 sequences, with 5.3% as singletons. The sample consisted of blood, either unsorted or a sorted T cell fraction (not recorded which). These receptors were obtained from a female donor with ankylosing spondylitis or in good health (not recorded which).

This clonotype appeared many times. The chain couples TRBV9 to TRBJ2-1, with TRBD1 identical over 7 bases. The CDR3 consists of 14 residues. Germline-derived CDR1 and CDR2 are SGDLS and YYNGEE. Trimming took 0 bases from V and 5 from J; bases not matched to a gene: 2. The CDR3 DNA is TGTGCCAGCAGCGTAGTAGACAGGGACAATGAGCAGTTCTTC. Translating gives CASSVVDRDNEQFF.

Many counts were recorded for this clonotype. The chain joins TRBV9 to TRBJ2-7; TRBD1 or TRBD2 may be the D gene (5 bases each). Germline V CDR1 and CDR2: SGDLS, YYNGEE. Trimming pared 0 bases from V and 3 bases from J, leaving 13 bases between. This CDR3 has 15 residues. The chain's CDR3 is CASSVAQGPIYEQYF. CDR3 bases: TGTGCCAGCAGCGTAGCTCAGGGACCGATCTACGAGCAGTACTTC.

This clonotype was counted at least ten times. For the CDR3, the DNA is TGTGCCAGCAGCGACATAGGACGGATGAACACTGAAGCTTTCTTT. It yields the protein CASSDIGRMNTEAFF. The rearrangement joins TRBV9 to TRBJ1-1; no definite D call. Germline V gene data show CDR1 as SGDLS and CDR2 as YYNGEE. V was cut by 3 bases and J by 0 bases, with 12 bases left in between. The CDR3 is 15 residues long.

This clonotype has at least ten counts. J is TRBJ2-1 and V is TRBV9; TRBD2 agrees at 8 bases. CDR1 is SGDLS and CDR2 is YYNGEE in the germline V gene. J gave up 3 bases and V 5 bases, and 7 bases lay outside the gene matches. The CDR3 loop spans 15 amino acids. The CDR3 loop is CASRSGTSIYNEQFF. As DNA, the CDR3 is TGTGCCAGCAGATCCGGGACTAGTATCTACAATGAGCAGTTCTTC.

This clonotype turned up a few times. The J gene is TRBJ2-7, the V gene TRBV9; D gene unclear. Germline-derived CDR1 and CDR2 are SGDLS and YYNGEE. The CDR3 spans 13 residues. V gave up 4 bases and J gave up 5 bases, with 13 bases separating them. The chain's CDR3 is CASSPHPINEQYF. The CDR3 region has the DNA TGTGCCAGCAGCCCCCACCCGATAAACGAGCAGTACTTC.

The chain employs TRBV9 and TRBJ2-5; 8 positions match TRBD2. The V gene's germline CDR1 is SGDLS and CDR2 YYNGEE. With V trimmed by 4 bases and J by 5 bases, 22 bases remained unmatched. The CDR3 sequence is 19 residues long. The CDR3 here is CASSPGPTSAGGGWETQYF. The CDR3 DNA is TGTGCCAGCAGCCCGGGGCCGACCTCGGCGGGAGGAGGCTGGGAGACCCAGTACTTC.

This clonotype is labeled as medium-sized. The CDR3 DNA is TGTGCCAGCAGCATCCGACAGGGGCCTGGAAACACCATATATTTT. This translates into CASSIRQGPGNTIYF. This rearrangement joins TRBV9 to TRBJ1-3; 8 bases agree with TRBD1. The CDR3 has 15 residues. Germline V gene data show CDR1 as SGDLS and CDR2 as YYNGEE. Losses at the gene ends were 4 bases for V and 2 bases for J; bases not matched to a gene: 5.

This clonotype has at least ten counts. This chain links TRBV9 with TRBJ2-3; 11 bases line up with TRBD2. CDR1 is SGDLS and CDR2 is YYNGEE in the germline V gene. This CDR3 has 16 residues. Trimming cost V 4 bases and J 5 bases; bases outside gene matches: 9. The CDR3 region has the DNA TGTGCCAGCAGCACGTCACCTAGCGGGGGGCGAGATACGCAGTATTTT. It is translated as CASSTSPSGGRDTQYF.

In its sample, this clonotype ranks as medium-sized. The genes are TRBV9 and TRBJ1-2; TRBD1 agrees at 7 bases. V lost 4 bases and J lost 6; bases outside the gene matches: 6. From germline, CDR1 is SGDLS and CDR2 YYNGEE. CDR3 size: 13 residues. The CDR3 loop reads CASSPQGGDGYTF. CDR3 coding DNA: TGTGCCAGCAGCCCCCAGGGGGGCGATGGCTACACCTTC. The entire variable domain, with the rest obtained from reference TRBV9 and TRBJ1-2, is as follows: DSGVTQTPKHLITATGQRVTLRCSPRSGDLSVYWYQQSLDQGLQFLIQYYNGEERAKGNILERFSAQQFPDLHSELNLSSLELGDSALYFCASSPQGGDGYTFGSGTRLTVV.

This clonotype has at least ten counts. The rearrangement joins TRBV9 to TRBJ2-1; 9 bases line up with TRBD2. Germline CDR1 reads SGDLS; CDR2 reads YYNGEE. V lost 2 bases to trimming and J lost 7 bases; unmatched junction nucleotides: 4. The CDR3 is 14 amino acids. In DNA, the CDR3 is TGTGCCAGCAGCGTCAGCGGGGGGACTAATGAGCAGTTCTTC. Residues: CASSVSGGTNEQFF.